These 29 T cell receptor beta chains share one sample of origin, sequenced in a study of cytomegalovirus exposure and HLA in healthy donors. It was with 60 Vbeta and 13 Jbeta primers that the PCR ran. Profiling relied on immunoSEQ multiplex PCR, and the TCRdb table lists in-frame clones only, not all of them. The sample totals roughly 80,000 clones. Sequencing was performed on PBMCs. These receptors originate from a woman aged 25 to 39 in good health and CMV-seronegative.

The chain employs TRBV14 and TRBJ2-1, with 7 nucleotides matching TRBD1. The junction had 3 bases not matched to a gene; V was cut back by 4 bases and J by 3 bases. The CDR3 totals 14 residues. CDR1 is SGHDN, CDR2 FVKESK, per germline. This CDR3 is CASSRGGDYNEQFF. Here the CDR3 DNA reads TGTGCCAGCAGCCGAGGGGGCGACTACAATGAGCAGTTCTTC.

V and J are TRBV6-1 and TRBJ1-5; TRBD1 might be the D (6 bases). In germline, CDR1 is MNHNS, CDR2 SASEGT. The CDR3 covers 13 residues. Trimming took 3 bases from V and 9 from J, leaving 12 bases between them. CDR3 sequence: CASSDGGARPQHF. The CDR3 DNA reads TGTGCCAGCAGTGATGGGGGCGCCCGGCCCCAGCATTTT.

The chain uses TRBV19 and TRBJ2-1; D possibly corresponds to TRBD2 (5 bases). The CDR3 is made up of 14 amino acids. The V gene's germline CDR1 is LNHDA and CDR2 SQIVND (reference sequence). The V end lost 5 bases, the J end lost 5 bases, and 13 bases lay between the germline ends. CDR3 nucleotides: TGTGCCAGTAGTCCTCGGACGGGAAACAATGAGCAGTTCTTC. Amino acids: CASSPRTGNNEQFF.

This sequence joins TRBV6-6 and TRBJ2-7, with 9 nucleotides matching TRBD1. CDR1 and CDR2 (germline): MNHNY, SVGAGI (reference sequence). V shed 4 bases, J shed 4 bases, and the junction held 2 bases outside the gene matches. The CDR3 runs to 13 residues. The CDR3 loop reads CASSLQGAYEQYF. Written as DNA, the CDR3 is TGTGCCAGCAGTTTACAGGGGGCTTACGAGCAGTACTTC.

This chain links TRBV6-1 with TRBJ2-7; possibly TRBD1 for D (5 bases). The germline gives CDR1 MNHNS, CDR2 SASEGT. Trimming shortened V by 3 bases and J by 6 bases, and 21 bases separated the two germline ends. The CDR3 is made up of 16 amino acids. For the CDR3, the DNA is TGTGCCAGCAGTGACGGAAGGTCCAGGGTGTTACTCGAGCAGTACTTC. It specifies CASSDGRSRVLLEQYF.

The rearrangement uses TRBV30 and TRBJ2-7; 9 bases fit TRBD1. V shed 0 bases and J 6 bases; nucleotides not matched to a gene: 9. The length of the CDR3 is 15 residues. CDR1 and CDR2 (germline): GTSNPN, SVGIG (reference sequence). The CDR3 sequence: CAWSVLRDRAAEQYF. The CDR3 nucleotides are TGTGCCTGGAGTGTACTCCGGGACAGGGCGGCCGAGCAGTACTTC.

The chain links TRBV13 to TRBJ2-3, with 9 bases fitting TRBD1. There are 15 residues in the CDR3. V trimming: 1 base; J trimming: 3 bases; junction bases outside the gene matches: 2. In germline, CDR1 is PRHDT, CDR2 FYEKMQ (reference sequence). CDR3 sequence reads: CASSLDRGRTDTQYF. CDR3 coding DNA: TGTGCCAGCAGCTTAGACAGGGGGCGGACAGATACGCAGTATTTT.

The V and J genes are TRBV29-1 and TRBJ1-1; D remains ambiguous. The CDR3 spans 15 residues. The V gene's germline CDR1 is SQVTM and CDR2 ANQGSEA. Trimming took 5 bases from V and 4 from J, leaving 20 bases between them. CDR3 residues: CSVLGDRRTGTEAFF. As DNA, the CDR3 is TGCAGCGTTTTGGGTGACCGACGCACGGGCACTGAAGCTTTCTTT.

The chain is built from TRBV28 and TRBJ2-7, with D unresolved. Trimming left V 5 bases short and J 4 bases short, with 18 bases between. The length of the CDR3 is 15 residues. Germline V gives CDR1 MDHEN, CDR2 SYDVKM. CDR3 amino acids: CASSDFDTASYEQYF. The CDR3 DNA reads TGTGCCAGCAGTGATTTTGACACCGCGTCGTACGAGCAGTACTTC.

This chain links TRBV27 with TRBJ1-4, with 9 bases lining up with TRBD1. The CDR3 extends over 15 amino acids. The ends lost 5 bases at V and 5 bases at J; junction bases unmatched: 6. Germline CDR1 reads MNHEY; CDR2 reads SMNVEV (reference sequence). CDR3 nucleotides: TGTGCCAGCAGTCCCCAGGGGACAGGGAATGAAAAACTGTTTTTT. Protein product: CASSPQGTGNEKLFF.

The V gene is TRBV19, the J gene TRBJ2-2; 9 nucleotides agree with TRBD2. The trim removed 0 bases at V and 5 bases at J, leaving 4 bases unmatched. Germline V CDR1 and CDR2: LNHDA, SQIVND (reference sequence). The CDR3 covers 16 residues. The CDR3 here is CASSIEAGGRTGELFF. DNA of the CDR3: TGTGCCAGTAGTATAGAGGCGGGAGGGCGAACCGGGGAGCTGTTTTTT. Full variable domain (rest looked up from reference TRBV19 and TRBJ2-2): DGGITQSPKYLFRKEGQNVTLSCEQNLNHDAMYWYRQDPGQGLRLIYYSQIVNDFQKGDIAEGYSVSREKKESFPLTVTSAQKNPTAFYLCASSIEAGGRTGELFFGEGSRLTVL.

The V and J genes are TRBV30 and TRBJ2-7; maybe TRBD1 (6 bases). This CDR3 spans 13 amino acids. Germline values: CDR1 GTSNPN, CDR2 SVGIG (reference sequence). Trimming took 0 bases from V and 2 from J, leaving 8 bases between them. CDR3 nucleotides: TGTGCCTGGAGTGTAAGGGGGACCTACGAGCAGTACTTC. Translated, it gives CAWSVRGTYEQYF.

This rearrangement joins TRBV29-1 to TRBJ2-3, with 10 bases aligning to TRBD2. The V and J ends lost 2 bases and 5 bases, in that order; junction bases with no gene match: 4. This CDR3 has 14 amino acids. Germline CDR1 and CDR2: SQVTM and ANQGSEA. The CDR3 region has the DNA TGCAGCGTTGAACGAGCGGGAGGGCGAGATACGCAGTATTTT. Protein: CSVERAGGRDTQYF.

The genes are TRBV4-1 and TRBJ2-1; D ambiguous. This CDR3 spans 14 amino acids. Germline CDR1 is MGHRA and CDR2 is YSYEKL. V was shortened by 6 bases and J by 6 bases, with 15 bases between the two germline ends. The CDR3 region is CASRASDSFNEQFF. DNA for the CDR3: TGCGCCAGCAGAGCATCTGACTCGTTCAATGAGCAGTTCTTC.

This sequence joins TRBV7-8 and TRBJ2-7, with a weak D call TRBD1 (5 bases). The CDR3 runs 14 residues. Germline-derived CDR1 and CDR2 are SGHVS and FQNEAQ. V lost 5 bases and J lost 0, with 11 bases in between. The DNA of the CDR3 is TGTGCCAGCAGCCTAACAGGTAGCTCCTACGAGCAGTACTTC. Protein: CASSLTGSSYEQYF.

The chain's CDR3 is CASSWGGRNEQFF. CDR3 nucleotide sequence: TGCGCCAGCAGCTGGGGGGGCAGGAATGAGCAGTTCTTC. The rearrangement joins TRBV5-1 to TRBJ2-1; possibly TRBD2 for D (7 bases). From germline, CDR1 is SGHRS and CDR2 YFSETQ. The CDR3 runs 13 residues. V was trimmed by 3 bases and J by 7 bases, leaving 11 bases between them.

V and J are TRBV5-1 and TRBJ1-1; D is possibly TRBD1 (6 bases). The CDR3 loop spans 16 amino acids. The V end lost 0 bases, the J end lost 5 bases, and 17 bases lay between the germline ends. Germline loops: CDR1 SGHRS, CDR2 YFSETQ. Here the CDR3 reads CASSLDARGLGTEAFF. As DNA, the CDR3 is TGCGCCAGCAGCTTGGATGCCAGGGGATTGGGGACTGAAGCTTTCTTT. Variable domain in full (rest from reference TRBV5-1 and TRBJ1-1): KAGVTQTPRYLIKTRGQQVTLSCSPISGHRSVSWYQQTPGQGLQFLFEYFSETQRNKGNFPGRFSGRQFSNSRSEMNVSTLELGDSALYLCASSLDARGLGTEAFFGQGTRLTVV.

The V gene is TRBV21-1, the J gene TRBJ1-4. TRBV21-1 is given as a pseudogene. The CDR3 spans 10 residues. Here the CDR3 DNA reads TGTGCCAGCAGGCCCGGAAAACTGTTTTTT. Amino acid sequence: CASRPGKLFF.

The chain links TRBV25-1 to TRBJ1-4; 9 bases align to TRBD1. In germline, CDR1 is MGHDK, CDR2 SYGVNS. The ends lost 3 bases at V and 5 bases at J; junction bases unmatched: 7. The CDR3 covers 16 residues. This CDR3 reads CASSDPGGTGNEKLFF. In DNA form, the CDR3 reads TGTGCCAGCAGTGACCCAGGAGGGACAGGGAATGAAAAACTGTTTTTT.

This CDR3 is CASSPGGGRRTEAFF. CDR3 sequence (DNA): TGCGCCAGCAGCCCAGGAGGCGGAAGGAGGACTGAAGCTTTCTTT. The chain has TRBV5-1 and TRBJ1-1; no reliable D call. Germline CDR1 is SGHRS and CDR2 is YFSETQ. The V end lost 4 bases, the J end lost 5 bases, and 18 bases lay between the germline ends. The CDR3 extends over 15 amino acids.

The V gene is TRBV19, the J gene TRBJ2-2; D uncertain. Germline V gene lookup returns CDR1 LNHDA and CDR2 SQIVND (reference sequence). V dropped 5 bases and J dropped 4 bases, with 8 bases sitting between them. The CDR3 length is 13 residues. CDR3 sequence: CASSVPGTGELFF. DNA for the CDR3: TGTGCCAGTAGTGTCCCGGGCACCGGGGAGCTGTTTTTT.

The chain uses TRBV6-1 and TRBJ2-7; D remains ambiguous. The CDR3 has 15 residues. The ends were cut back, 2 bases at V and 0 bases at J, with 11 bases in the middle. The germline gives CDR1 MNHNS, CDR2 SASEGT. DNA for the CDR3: TGTGCCAGCAGTGAACTTCGGAGCAACTCCTACGAGCAGTACTTC. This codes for CASSELRSNSYEQYF.

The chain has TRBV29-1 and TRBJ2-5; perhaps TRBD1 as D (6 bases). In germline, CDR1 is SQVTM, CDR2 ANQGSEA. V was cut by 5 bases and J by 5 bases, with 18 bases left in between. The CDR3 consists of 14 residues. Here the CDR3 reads CSVIPDRDTETQYF. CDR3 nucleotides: TGCAGCGTTATACCCGACCGGGACACCGAGACCCAGTACTTC.

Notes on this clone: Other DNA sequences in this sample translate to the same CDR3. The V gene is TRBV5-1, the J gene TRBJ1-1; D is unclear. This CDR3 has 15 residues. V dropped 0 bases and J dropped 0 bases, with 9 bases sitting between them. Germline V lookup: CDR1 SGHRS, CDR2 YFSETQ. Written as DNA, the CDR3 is TGCGCCAGCAGCTTGGGGGCAGGCCTGAACACTGAAGCTTTCTTT. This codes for CASSLGAGLNTEAFF.

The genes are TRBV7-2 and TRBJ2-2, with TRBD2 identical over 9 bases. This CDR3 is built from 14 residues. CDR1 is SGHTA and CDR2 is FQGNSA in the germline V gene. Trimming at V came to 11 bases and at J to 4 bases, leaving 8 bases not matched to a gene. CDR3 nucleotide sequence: TGTGCCGGATTAGCGGGAGATGGCACCGGGGAGCTGTTTTTT. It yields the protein CAGLAGDGTGELFF.

The CDR3 nucleotides are TGTGCCAGTAGTATAAGTAAGGACAGAGCCTACGAGCAGTACTTC. It encodes CASSISKDRAYEQYF. This chain connects TRBV19 to TRBJ2-7; tentative D call: TRBD1 (6 bases). This CDR3 is built from 15 residues. Deletions cut 2 bases from V and 2 bases from J, with 13 bases between. Germline loops: CDR1 LNHDA, CDR2 SQIVND (reference sequence).

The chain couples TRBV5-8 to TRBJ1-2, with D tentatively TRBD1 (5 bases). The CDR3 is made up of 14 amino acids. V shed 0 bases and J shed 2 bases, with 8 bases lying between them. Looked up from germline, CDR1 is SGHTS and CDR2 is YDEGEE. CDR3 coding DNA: TGTGCCAGCAGCTTGGGGCCAGGGAACTATGGCTACACCTTC. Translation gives CASSLGPGNYGYTF.

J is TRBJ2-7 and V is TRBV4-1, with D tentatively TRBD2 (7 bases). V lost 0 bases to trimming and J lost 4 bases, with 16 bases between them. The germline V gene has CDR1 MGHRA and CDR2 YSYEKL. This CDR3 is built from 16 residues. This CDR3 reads CASSQERGGGAYEQYF. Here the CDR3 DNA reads TGCGCCAGCAGCCAAGAGAGGGGAGGGGGAGCGTACGAGCAGTACTTC.

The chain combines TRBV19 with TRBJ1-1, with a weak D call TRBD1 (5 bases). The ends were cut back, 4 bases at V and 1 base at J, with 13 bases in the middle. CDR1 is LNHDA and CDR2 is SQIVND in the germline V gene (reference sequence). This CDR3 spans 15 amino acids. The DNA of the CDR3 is TGTGCCAGTAGTACGATCGGAAGGGGGAACACTGAAGCTTTCTTT. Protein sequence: CASSTIGRGNTEAFF.